This T cell receptor (beta chain) was documented in a study of vaccination and CD4 T cells after COVID-19. Across the whole study: It was a median roughly 100 days after diagnosis, with a range of 35 to 161, that post-COVID samples were drawn. Post-vaccine sampling followed dose two by a median about 69 days (range 14 to 241). The study, taken as a whole, reports: The median number of SARS-CoV-2-reactive clonotypes increased from 21 to 38, a change that did not reach significance.

The CDR3 spans 13 residues. This clonotype was seen a handful of times. Its specificity is not known. The Oncomine TCR Beta short-read assay sequenced DNA from cultured CD4+ T cells. Genomic DNA extraction was carried out from cultured CD4+ T cells. TCRdb redid the calling of the PCR reads with MiXCR, one entry per CDR3 protein. The sample holds approximately 20,000 distinct CDR3 sequences; around 48% are singletons and the top ten take 4.6%. The treatment: approximately 9-day PBMC culture with coronavirus spike peptide pools or control peptides (ViraFEST assay). Sequenced input: CD4+ T cells from blood, cultured in vitro. The V and J genes are TRBV21-1 and TRBJ1-5. TRBV21-1 is designated a pseudogene. The TCR was taken from a human donor who had recovered from COVID-19. The CDR3 coding sequence is TGTGCCAGCAGCATAGGATGGGGTCAGCCCCAGCATTTT. It yields the protein CASSIGWGQPQHF.